This is a list of T cell receptor beta chains from one sample in a study of blood T cell repertoires in COVID-19. Sequencing was performed with immunoSEQ multiplex PCR; in TCRdb, only in-frame clones are kept and a portion is missing. The sample holds 310,000 or so clones, around 83% seen once. The source material was peripheral blood. These receptors were taken from a woman aged 45-60 years with acute or convalescent COVID-19. The CDR3 runs from the conserved cysteine through the conserved F or W. D genes are given only for firm matches. Some rows mark clone size as missing; the rest say once, few, many or name a class of expanded clone.

clone size,D gene,J gene,V gene,CDR3 protein,CDR3 DNA
once,TRBD2,TRBJ2-2,TRBV7-2,CASSRGGAGTGELFF,TGTGCCAGCAGCCGCGGGGGGGCCGGGACCGGGGAGCTGTTTTTT
NA,TRBD2,TRBJ2-5,TRBV5-1,CASSLGTTHGTQYF,TGCGCCAGCAGCTTAGGGACTACCCATGGGACCCAGTACTTC
NA,NA,TRBJ1-3,TRBV27,CASSFSGFPGNTIYF,TGTGCCAGCAGTTTTTCGGGGTTTCCTGGAAACACCATATATTTT
NA,TRBD2,TRBJ2-5,TRBV6-5,CASWEGETQYF,TGTGCCAGCTGGGAGGGCGAGACCCAGTACTTC
few,NA,TRBJ1-5,TRBV7-2,CASSQQVSGQPQHF,TGTGCCAGCAGCCAACAGGTTAGCGGTCAGCCCCAGCATTTT
NA,TRBD1,TRBJ2-2,TRBV19,CASSIQGASNTGELFF,TGTGCCAGTAGTATACAGGGGGCCTCGAACACCGGGGAGCTGTTTTTT
few,NA,TRBJ1-4,TRBV6-1,CASSEALEREKLFF,TGTGCCAGCAGTGAAGCCTTAGAGAGAGAAAAACTGTTTTTT
NA,NA,TRBJ2-7,TRBV5-1,CASSLDRVTYEQYF,TGCGCCAGCAGCTTGGACAGGGTCACCTACGAGCAGTACTTC
few,TRBD1,TRBJ2-2,TRBV2,CASSVTGQVFWGELFF,TGTGCCAGCAGTGTGACAGGACAGGTGTTTTGGGGGGAGCTGTTTTTT
NA,NA,TRBJ1-1,TRBV29-1,CSVYTMSDTEAFF,TGCAGCGTTTACACGATGTCCGACACTGAAGCTTTCTTT
NA,TRBD1,TRBJ1-2,TRBV5-4,CASSRGQENYGYTF,TGTGCCAGCAGCAGAGGACAGGAAAACTATGGCTACACCTTC
NA,NA,TRBJ1-2,TRBV19,CASLDGTTGGYTF,TGTGCCAGTTTAGATGGGACAACGGGGGGCTACACCTTC
NA,TRBD1,TRBJ2-5,TRBV11-1,CASSRGQGQETQYF,TGTGCCAGCAGCCGCGGACAGGGCCAAGAGACCCAGTACTTC
once,NA,TRBJ2-2,TRBV3-1/TRBV3-2,CASSQSWNTGELFF,TGTGCCAGCAGCCAATCTTGGAACACCGGGGAGCTGTTTTTT
few,NA,TRBJ2-1,TRBV10-1,CASSFGTLFQFF,TGCGCCAGCAGTTTCGGGACTCTATTTCAGTTCTTC
NA,NA,TRBJ1-2,TRBV3-1/TRBV3-2,CASSPSRAGGYTF,TGTGCCAGCAGCCCCTCCAGGGCTGGTGGCTACACCTTC
NA,NA,TRBJ1-1,TRBV6-4,CASSFQMNTEAFF,TGTGCCAGCAGTTTCCAGATGAACACTGAAGCTTTCTTT
NA,TRBD2,TRBJ2-5,TRBV30,CACILAGVETQYF,TGTGCCTGCATCTTAGCGGGAGTGGAGACCCAGTACTTC
NA,NA,TRBJ1-2,TRBV18,CASSAQGPPNYGYTF,TGTGCCAGCTCAGCGCAGGGGCCTCCTAACTATGGCTACACCTTC
once,TRBD1,TRBJ2-1,TRBV7-2,CASSAGTGGNEQFF,TGTGCCAGCAGCGCCGGGACAGGGGGCAATGAGCAGTTCTTC
NA,NA,TRBJ2-4,TRBV19,CASSITADIQYF,TGTGCCAGTAGTATCACGGCGGACATTCAGTACTTC
NA,NA,TRBJ2-1,TRBV9,CASSVDPGLNEQFF,TGTGCCAGCAGCGTAGACCCCGGGTTAAATGAGCAGTTCTTC
once,TRBD1,TRBJ1-2,TRBV6-5,CASSYIPTGGSYGYTF,TGTGCCAGCAGTTATATTCCGACAGGGGGCAGCTATGGCTACACCTTC
NA,NA,TRBJ2-1,TRBV7-2,CASLLSGVGDEQFF,TGTGCCAGCCTCTTGAGCGGCGTTGGCGATGAGCAGTTCTTC
NA,TRBD2,TRBJ2-3,TRBV6-2/TRBV6-3,CASSRSLAGGSDTQYF,TGTGCCAGCAGCCGCTCCCTAGCGGGAGGTTCAGATACGCAGTATTTT
NA,NA,TRBJ1-1,TRBV10-3,CAISESTSNTEAFF,TGTGCCATCAGTGAGTCCACATCTAACACTGAAGCTTTCTTT
NA,NA,TRBJ2-7,TRBV5-4,CASSFISEEQYF,TGTGCCAGCAGCTTCATCAGCGAAGAGCAGTACTTC
NA,TRBD1,TRBJ2-1,TRBV7-8,CASRHRDSLKYNEQFF,TGTGCCAGCAGGCACCGGGACAGCCTAAAGTACAATGAGCAGTTCTTC
NA,TRBD1,TRBJ2-5,TRBV7-9,CASSPGQGGETQYF,TGTGCCAGCAGCCCGGGACAGGGGGGAGAGACCCAGTACTTC
NA,TRBD1,TRBJ2-7,TRBV11-1,CASSRLGQGDEQYF,TGTGCCAGCAGCCGCTTGGGACAGGGGGACGAGCAGTACTTC
NA,NA,TRBJ1-1,TRBV5-1,CATQGKNTEAFF,TGCGCCACACAGGGAAAGAACACTGAAGCTTTCTTT
NA,TRBD2,TRBJ2-7,TRBV18,CASSSGGYREQYF,TGTGCCAGCTCGTCGGGAGGGTACCGCGAGCAGTACTTC
few,TRBD2,TRBJ2-7,TRBV12-3/TRBV12-4,CASTLAGVYEQYF,TGTGCCAGCACCTTAGCGGGAGTCTACGAGCAGTACTTC
NA,NA,TRBJ1-5,TRBV6-2/TRBV6-3,CASSSRESQPQHF,TGTGCCAGCAGTTCCCGGGAGTCTCAGCCCCAGCATTTT
NA,NA,TRBJ1-6,TRBV30,CAWSAADYNSPLHF,TGTGCCTGGAGTGCAGCGGATTATAATTCACCCCTCCACTTT
NA,TRBD1,TRBJ1-5,TRBV19,CASSPDRTTGQPQHF,TGTGCCAGTAGCCCGGACAGGACGACGGGTCAGCCCCAGCATTTT
few,NA,TRBJ2-5,TRBV6-5,CASSYSAAGTQYF,TGTGCCAGCAGTTACTCGGCTGCAGGGACCCAGTACTTC
NA,NA,TRBJ1-5,TRBV3-1/TRBV3-2,CASSRGRDDQPQHF,TGTGCCAGCAGCCGGGGGAGGGACGATCAGCCCCAGCATTTT
NA,NA,TRBJ1-2,TRBV30,CAWSSGYGGYTF,TGTGCCTGGAGTTCAGGGTACGGTGGCTACACCTTC
NA,TRBD2,TRBJ2-1,TRBV19,CASSSGGADNEQFF,TGTGCCAGTAGTAGCGGGGGGGCCGATAATGAGCAGTTCTTC
NA,NA,TRBJ2-1,TRBV28,CASSLEQNNEQFF,TGTGCCAGCAGTTTGGAGCAGAACAATGAGCAGTTCTTC
NA,TRBD1,TRBJ1-4,TRBV5-1,CASSFGQGTNEKLFF,TGCGCCAGCAGCTTCGGACAGGGCACTAATGAAAAACTGTTTTTT
NA,TRBD1,TRBJ2-6,TRBV7-3,CASSPKATGGSGANVLTF,TGTGCCAGCAGCCCAAAGGCGACAGGGGGTTCTGGGGCCAACGTCCTGACTTTC
once,TRBD2,TRBJ2-1,TRBV14,CASSYGLAGYNEQFF,TGTGCCAGCAGCTACGGACTAGCGGGATACAATGAGCAGTTCTTC
NA,NA,TRBJ1-5,TRBV2,CASMNRAGSNQPQHF,TGTGCCAGCATGAACAGGGCCGGCAGCAATCAGCCCCAGCATTTT
NA,NA,TRBJ2-4,TRBV5-8,CASSRGIGGAKNIQYF,TGTGCCAGCAGCCGGGGGATTGGAGGGGCCAAAAACATTCAGTACTTC
NA,TRBD2,TRBJ2-1,TRBV11-2,CASSPPRTSGSAGEQFF,TGTGCCAGCAGCCCGCCCCGGACTAGCGGGAGCGCTGGGGAGCAGTTCTTC
NA,NA,TRBJ2-2,TRBV15,CATSRDSTGELFF,TGTGCCACCAGCAGAGACAGCACCGGGGAGCTGTTTTTT
NA,TRBD1,TRBJ1-6,TRBV10-3,CAIKGTRTGDSPLHF,TGTGCCATCAAAGGTACCCGGACAGGGGATTCACCCCTCCACTTT
few,TRBD1,TRBJ2-5,TRBV27,CASSYRGPTGRKETQYF,TGTGCCAGCAGTTACCGGGGCCCGACAGGGCGAAAAGAGACCCAGTACTTC
few,TRBD2,TRBJ2-3,TRBV5-1,CASSLGLAGFTDTQYF,TGCGCCAGCAGCTTGGGACTAGCGGGGTTCACAGATACGCAGTATTTT
NA,NA,TRBJ2-3,TRBV9,CASSLRGTDTQYF,TGTGCCAGCAGCCTCCGTGGCACAGATACGCAGTATTTT
NA,NA,TRBJ2-1,TRBV30,CAWSPYPSRGEQFF,TGTGCCTGGAGTCCCTACCCTAGCAGAGGTGAGCAGTTCTTC
NA,NA,TRBJ1-2,TRBV7-6,CASSLGPREGYTF,TGTGCCAGCAGCTTAGGGCCCAGGGAAGGCTACACCTTC
NA,NA,TRBJ1-1,TRBV3-1/TRBV3-2,CASSQEGGEAFF,TGTGCCAGCAGCCAAGAAGGGGGTGAAGCTTTCTTT
NA,TRBD1,TRBJ2-1,TRBV10-3,CAISPGGAEHEQFF,TGTGCCATCAGTCCAGGGGGCGCAGAACATGAGCAGTTCTTC
few,TRBD1,TRBJ1-1,TRBV29-1,CSAGDTGTGVVEAFF,TGCAGCGCTGGGGACACCGGGACAGGGGTGGTTGAAGCTTTCTTT
once,TRBD2,TRBJ2-1,TRBV27,CASHPGGYNEQFF,TGTGCCAGCCATCCGGGGGGTTACAATGAGCAGTTCTTC
NA,NA,TRBJ2-1,TRBV24-1,CATQEFSSYNEQFF,TGTGCCACACAGGAATTTAGCTCCTACAATGAGCAGTTCTTC
NA,TRBD1,TRBJ1-5,TRBV19,CASSIQQGYSNQPQHF,TGTGCCAGTAGTATCCAACAGGGGTATAGCAATCAGCCCCAGCATTTT